Listed below are T cell receptor beta chains from one sample, sequenced in a study of blood T cell repertoires in COVID-19. The table came from immunoSEQ multiplex PCR; TCRdb's copy has only in-frame clones and leaves some out. Of tens of thousands of clones in the sample, roughly 83% were seen once. The specimen was peripheral blood. The receptors originated from a man aged 30-40 years with COVID-19, enrolled during active disease. Both conserved end residues are trimmed from each CDR3.

cdr3_aa	j_call	v_call
ASSMQGQGAGTGELF	TRBJ2-2	TRBV5-1
ASSVDAKNQPQH	TRBJ1-5	TRBV9
ASNRRGYTDTQY	TRBJ2-3	TRBV6-5
ASSESGGSTDTQY	TRBJ2-3	TRBV25-1
ASGLGLAGVGNEQF	TRBJ2-1	TRBV12-5
ASSLDGTSTDTQY	TRBJ2-3	TRBV5-6
ASSAVEGTQY	TRBJ2-3	TRBV5-5
ASSSLRNEKLF	TRBJ1-4	TRBV19
AIRDRGENIQY	TRBJ2-4	TRBV10-3
AHDRGPEAF	TRBJ1-1	TRBV7-9
ATSDPGGASHEQY	TRBJ2-7	TRBV24-1
ASSANGYGYT	TRBJ1-2	TRBV7-3
ASSPQGHSGNTIY	TRBJ1-3	TRBV7-8
ASSLGQGSYNEQF	TRBJ2-1	TRBV11-2
ASSLDPGQLNSPLH	TRBJ1-6	TRBV11-2
ASSMERSNNEQF	TRBJ2-1	TRBV18
ASSFQSSYGYT	TRBJ1-2	TRBV28
ASSRLAGGYEQF	TRBJ2-1	TRBV5-6
ASSLQAGGPDTQY	TRBJ2-3	TRBV7-3
ATESRGNEKLF	TRBJ1-4	TRBV2
ASSIGPGAYDTQY	TRBJ2-3	TRBV19
ASSDGTGDIQY	TRBJ2-4	TRBV7-2
ASSPTGGRNYNSPLH	TRBJ1-6	TRBV6-6
ASSFLTKQPQH	TRBJ1-5	TRBV28
ATLGDYQETQY	TRBJ2-5	TRBV10-3
ASSPDRGPYEQY	TRBJ2-7	TRBV7-2
AMAGTSGTDTQY	TRBJ2-3	TRBV10-3
ASSHSSLGGEQY	TRBJ2-7	TRBV28
ATSDPGQAGDEQF	TRBJ2-1	TRBV24-1
ASSISGSTQKAQH	TRBJ1-5	TRBV19
ASSQERSSTDTQY	TRBJ2-3	TRBV3-1/TRBV3-2
ASSRDRGNTDTQY	TRBJ2-3	TRBV7-9
ASSQGQGAYGYT	TRBJ1-2	TRBV4-1
ASSSREGETQY	TRBJ2-5	TRBV5-1
ASATDRASTEAF	TRBJ1-1	TRBV6-4
ASSLGYGTGGTTEAF	TRBJ1-1	TRBV7-2